This T cell receptor (beta chain) was captured in a study of T cells after yellow fever vaccination. With 4 bases clipped from V and 2 bases from J, the junction kept 2 bases outside the gene matches. Germline V CDR1 and CDR2: LNHDA, SQIVND (reference sequence). The CDR3 length is 13 residues. Conversion of TCR transcripts into cDNA relied on 5'RACE template switching, which added a universal primer site and UMIs. MiXCR, run by TCRdb on the 5' RACE reads, gives a single entry per CDR3 protein. The sample records approximately 250,000 distinct CDR3 sequences, approximately 6.3% being singletons. This clonotype showed up many times. Its specificity is not known. Findings and limits, study-wide: Detected again after the booster were most primary-vaccination clones, at approximately 96% CD4 and 80% to 90% CD8.

V usage is TRBV19 and J usage is TRBJ2-7; 7 positions agree with TRBD1. This clonotype was obtained from a man aged 30 to 45 who received the YFV17D yellow fever vaccine. The source material was CD4+ T cells sorted from PBMCs, sampled on the day of the yellow fever booster vaccination. In nucleotides, the CDR3 is TGTGCCAGTAGTAACCAGGGGGCCTACGAGCAGTACTTC. Its protein product is CASSNQGAYEQYF.